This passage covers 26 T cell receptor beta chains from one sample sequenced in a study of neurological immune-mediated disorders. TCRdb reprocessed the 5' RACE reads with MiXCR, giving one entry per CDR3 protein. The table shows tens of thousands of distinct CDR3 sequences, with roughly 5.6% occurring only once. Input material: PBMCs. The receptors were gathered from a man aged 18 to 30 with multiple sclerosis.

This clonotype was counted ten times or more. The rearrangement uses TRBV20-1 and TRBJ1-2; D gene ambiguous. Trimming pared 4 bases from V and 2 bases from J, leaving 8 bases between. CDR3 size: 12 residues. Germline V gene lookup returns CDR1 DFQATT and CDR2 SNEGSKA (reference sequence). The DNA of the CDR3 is TGCAGTGCTAATAAGCTAAACTATGGCTACACCTTC. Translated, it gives CSANKLNYGYTF.

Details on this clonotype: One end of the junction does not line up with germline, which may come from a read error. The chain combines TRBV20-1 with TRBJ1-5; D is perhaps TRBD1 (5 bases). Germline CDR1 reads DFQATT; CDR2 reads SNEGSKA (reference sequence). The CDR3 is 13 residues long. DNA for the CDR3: TGCAGTGCTAGGGCAGGGAGGGATCAGCCCCAGAATTTT. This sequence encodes CSARAGRDQPQNF.

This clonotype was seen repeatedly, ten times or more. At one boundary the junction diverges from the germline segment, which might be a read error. CDR3 in amino acids: CASRLAGDQETQYF. For the CDR3, the DNA is TGTGCCAGCAGGTTGGCGGGGGACCAAGAGACCCAGTACTTC. The chain couples TRBV5-6 to TRBJ2-5, with 7 bases lining up with TRBD2. Germline values: CDR1 SGHDT, CDR2 YYEEEE. The CDR3 totals 14 residues.

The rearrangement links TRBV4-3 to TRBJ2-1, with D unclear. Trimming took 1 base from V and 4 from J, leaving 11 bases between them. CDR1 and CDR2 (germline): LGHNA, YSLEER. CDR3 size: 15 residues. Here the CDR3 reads CASSQVPLDYNEQFF. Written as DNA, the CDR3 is TGCGCCAGCAGCCAAGTACCTCTAGATTACAATGAGCAGTTCTTC.

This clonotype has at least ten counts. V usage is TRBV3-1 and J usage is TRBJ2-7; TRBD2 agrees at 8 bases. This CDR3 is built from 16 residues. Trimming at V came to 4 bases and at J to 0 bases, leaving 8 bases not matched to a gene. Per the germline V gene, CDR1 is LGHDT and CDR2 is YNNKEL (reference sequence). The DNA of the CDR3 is TGTGCCAGCAGCCCACTAACTAGCGGAACCTCCTACGAGCAGTACTTC. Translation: CASSPLTSGTSYEQYF.

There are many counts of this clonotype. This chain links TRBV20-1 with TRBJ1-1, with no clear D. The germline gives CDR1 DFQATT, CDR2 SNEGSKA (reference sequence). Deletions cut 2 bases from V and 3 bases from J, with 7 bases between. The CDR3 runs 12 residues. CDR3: CSARIGDTEAFF. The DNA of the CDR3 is TGCAGTGCTAGAATTGGGGACACTGAAGCTTTCTTT.

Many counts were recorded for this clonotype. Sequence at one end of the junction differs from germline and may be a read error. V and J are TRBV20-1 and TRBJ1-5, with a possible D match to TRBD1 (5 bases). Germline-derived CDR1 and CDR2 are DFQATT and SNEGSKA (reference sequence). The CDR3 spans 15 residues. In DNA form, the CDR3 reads TGCAGTGCTAGGGGGCGGACTTGGGGAAATCAGCCCCAGAATTTT. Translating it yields CSARGRTWGNQPQNF.

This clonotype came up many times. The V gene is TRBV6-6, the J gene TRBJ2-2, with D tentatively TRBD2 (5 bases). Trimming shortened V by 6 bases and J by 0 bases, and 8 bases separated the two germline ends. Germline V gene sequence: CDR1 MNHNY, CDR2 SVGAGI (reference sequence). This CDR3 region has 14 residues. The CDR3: CASSRGANTGELFF. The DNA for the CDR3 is TGTGCCAGCAGCCGGGGAGCGAACACCGGGGAGCTGTTTTTT.

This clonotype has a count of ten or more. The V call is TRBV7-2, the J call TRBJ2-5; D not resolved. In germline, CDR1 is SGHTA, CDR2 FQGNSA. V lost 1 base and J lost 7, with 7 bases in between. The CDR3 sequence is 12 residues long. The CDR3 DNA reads TGTGCCAGCAGCTTAGTCTTCGCGACCCAGTACTTC. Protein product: CASSLVFATQYF.

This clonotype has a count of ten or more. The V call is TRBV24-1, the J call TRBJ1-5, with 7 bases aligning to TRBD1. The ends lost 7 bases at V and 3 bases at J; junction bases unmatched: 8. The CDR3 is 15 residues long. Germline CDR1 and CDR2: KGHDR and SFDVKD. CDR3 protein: CATRGQSTSNQPQHF. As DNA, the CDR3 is TGTGCCACCAGGGGACAGTCGACTTCCAATCAGCCCCAGCATTTT.

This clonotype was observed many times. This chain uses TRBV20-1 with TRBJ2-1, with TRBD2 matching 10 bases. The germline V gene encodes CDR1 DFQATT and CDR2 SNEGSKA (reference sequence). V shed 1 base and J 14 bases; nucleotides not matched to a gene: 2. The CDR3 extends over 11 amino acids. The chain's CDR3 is CSARVSGGEFF. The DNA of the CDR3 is TGCAGTGCTAGAGTGAGCGGGGGGGAGTTCTTC.

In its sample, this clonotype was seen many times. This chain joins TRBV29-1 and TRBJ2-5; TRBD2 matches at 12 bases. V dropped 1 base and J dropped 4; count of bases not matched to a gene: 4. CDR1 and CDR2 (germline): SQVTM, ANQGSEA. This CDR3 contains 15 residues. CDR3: CSVEGLAGGPETQYF. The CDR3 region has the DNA TGCAGCGTTGAAGGCCTAGCGGGAGGGCCAGAGACCCAGTACTTC.

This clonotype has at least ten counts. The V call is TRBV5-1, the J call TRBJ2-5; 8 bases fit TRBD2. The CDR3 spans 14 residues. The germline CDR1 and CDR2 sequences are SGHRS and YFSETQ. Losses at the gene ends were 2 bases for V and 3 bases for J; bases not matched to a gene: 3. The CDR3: CASSFSGREETQYF. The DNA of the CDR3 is TGCGCCAGCAGCTTTTCCGGGAGGGAAGAGACCCAGTACTTC.

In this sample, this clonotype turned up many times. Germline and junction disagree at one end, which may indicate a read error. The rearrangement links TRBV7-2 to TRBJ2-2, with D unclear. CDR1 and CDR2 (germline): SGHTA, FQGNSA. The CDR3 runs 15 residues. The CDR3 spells CASSLRAQPTGELFF. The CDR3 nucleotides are TGTGCAAGCAGCTTACGGGCCCAACCCACCGGGGAGCTGTTTTTT.

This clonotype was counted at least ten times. CDR3 DNA sequence: TGTGCCAGCAGCTCAGGGTTGGGCAAAAACATTCAGTACTTC. Its translation: CASSSGLGKNIQYF. The genes are TRBV5-5 and TRBJ2-4, with D possibly matching TRBD1 (5 bases). The V end was cut by 3 bases, the J end by 3 bases, with 10 bases between. The CDR3 sequence is 14 residues long. The germline gives CDR1 SGHKS, CDR2 YYEKEE (reference sequence).

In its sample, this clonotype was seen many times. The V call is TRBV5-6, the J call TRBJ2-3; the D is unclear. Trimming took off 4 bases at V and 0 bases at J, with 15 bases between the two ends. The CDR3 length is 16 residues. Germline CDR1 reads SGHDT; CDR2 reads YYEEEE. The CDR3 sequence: CASSVDPLLSTDTQYF. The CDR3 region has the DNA TGTGCCAGCAGCGTTGACCCACTACTTAGCACAGATACGCAGTATTTT.

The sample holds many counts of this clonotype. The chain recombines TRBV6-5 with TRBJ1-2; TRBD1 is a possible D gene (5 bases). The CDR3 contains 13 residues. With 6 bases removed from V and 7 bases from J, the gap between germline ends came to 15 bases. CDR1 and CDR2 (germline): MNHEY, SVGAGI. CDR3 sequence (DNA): TGTGCCAGCAGACCCCAGGGTCCTGCTGGCTACACCTTC. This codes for CASRPQGPAGYTF.

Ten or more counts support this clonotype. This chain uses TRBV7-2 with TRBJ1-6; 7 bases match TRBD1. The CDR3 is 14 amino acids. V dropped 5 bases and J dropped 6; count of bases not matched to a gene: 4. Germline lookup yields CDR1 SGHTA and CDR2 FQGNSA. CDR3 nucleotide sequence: TGTGCCAGCAGCCCGGGACAGACTAATTCACCCCTCCACTTT. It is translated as CASSPGQTNSPLHF.

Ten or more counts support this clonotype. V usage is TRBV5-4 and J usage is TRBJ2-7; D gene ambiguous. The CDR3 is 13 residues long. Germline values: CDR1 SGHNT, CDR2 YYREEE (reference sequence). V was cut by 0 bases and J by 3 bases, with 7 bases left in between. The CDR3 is CASSLGPIYEQYF. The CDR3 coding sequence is TGTGCCAGCAGCTTGGGACCGATCTACGAGCAGTACTTC.

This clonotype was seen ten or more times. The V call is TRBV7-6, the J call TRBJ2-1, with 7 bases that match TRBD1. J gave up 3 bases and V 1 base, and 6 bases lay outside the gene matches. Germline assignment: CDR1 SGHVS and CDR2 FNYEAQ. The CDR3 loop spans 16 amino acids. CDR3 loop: CASSLVWSGGYNEQFF. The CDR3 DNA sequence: TGTGCCAGCAGCTTAGTGTGGTCAGGGGGCTACAATGAGCAGTTCTTC.

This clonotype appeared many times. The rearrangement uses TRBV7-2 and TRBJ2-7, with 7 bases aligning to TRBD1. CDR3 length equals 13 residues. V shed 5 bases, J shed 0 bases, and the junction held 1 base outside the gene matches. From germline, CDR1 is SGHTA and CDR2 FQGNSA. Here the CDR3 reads CASSHRGSYEQYF. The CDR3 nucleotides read TGTGCCAGCAGCCACAGGGGCTCCTACGAGCAGTACTTC. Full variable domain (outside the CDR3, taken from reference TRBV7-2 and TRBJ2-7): GAGVSQSPSNKVTEKGKDVELRCDPISGHTALYWYRQSLGQGLEFLIYFQGNSAPDKSGLPSDRFSAERTGGSVSTLTIQRTQQEDSAVYLCASSHRGSYEQYFGPGTRLTVT.

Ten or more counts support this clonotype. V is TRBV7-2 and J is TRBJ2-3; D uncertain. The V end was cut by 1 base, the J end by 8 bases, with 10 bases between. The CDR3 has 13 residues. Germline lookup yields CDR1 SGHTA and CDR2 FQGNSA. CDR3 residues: CASSLDPGSTQYF. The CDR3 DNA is TGTGCCAGCAGCTTAGACCCTGGAAGTACGCAGTATTTT.

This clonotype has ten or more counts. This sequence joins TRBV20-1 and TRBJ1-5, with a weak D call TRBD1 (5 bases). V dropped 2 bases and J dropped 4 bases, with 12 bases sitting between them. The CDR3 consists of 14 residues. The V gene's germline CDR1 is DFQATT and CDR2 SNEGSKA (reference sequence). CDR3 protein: CSARPGGGNQPQHF. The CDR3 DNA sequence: TGCAGTGCTAGACCTGGGGGGGGGAATCAGCCCCAGCATTTT.

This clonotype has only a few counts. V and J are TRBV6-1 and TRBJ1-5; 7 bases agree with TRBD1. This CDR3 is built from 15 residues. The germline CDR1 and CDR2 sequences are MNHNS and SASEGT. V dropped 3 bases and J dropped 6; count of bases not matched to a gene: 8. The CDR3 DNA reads TGTGCCAGCAGTGAGACGAGGGGGCTCAGTCAGCCCCAGCATTTT. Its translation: CASSETRGLSQPQHF.

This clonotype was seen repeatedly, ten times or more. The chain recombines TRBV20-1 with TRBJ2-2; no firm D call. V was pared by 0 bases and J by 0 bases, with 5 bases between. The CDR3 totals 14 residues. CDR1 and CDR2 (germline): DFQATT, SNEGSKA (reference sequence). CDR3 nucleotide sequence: TGCAGTGCTAGAGACAGGTCGAACACCGGGGAGCTGTTTTTT. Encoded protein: CSARDRSNTGELFF.

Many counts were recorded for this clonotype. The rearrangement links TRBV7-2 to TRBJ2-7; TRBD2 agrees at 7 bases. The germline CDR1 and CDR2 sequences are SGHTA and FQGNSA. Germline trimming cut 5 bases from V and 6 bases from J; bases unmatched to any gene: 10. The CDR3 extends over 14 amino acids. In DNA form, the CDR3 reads TGTGCCAGCAGCGGCACTAGCGCCTTGGGCGAGCAGTACTTC. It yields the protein CASSGTSALGEQYF.